Below, one T cell receptor (beta chain) is given with its context. What this receptor recognizes is not known. No base qualities exist here, and no much larger clone lies one base off it. The time point tag for this specimen amounts to: about 28 days (+/-7) after the second vaccine dose. AZD1222 recipients given second doses at about 4 weeks or at about 12 weeks were pooled, since spike-specific TCR depth and breadth were not found to differ between the two schedules. Samples from vaccinated people were obtained from the UK trials COV001 and COV002, which included a single-blind randomized controlled phase 2/3 trial of AZD1222 (ChAdOx1 nCoV-19) in healthy adults. For TCRbeta chain sequencing, PBMC samples were collected from trial participants at day 0 and at day 28 after the second dose. The data originate from a study of T cell responses to AZD1222 COVID-19 vaccine (dated by TCRdb to 2020 to 2022). Background on the whole study: A total of more than 230 trial participants underwent TCR sequencing, of whom some 200 had received two doses of AZD1222 and around 25 had received two doses of the MenACWY control vaccine. Enrollment into the trials was organized by age into subgroups of 18-55, 56-69 and 70-plus years, and those subgroups contained about 160, 30 and 59 TCR-sequenced participants, respectively.

The CDR3 regions of human TCRbeta chains were analyzed by immunosequencing. Regarding the original processing steps: TCRs in the repertoires were matched against a reference library of SARS-CoV-2-specific TCRs that had been generated with the MIRA antigen-specificity platform. Breadth was defined as the fraction of unique TCRs that were SARS-CoV-2-associated, and depth was defined as the fraction of total T cells that were SARS-CoV-2-associated. Using the MIRA data, each spike-specific TCR was mapped to the spike region that the TCR reacts to and placed in a CD4 or CD8 class. Log10-transformed breadth and depth values were compared by one-way ANOVA with Sidak's multiple comparisons tests. TCRdb's version of the immuneACCESS table is confined to in-frame rearrangements and falls short of the full clone set. An unresolved V gene accounts for under half of the shortfall where checked; the remainder is of unknown origin. The DNA gave D and trimming, while V, J and clone size come from that table. This sample holds roughly 70,000 clones; around nine tenths were observed only once. In total, the top ten clones hold around 1.3% of the sample.

Taken from cysteine to phenylalanine, the CDR3 has 15 residues. Just the 45-base CDR3 DNA is kept, in frame starting at base 1. The germline V gene (reference sequence) specifies MNHEY as CDR1 and SMNVEV as CDR2. The V and J ends are trimmed by 2 bases and 1 base, leaving 12 bases between them. Study-wide findings and limitations: Conclusions about previously exposed vaccinees are limited, since just five to seven AZD1222 recipients were seropositive for SARS-CoV-2 at baseline. In the small 56-69-year group, the increase in depth fell short of significance, most likely because of low power. Participants were mostly white British, with more females than males. The authors suggested clonal diversity may have been underestimated. Nearly half of unique spike-specific TCRs reportedly recognized epitopes outside regions mutated in the B.1.351 and B.1.1.7 variants. After two AZD1222 doses, spike-specific TCR breadth and depth were significantly higher than at day 0 and than in MenACWY recipients. CD4 TCRs associated with the vaccine covered the entire spike protein, and the dominant responses were in regions 160-218 and 743-854. Because no samples from the day 14 peak response were available, repertoires could be characterized only after the peak T cell response.

The sequence joins TRBV27 to TRBJ2-7; the D gene assignment is ambiguous. The starting material was peripheral blood, obtained 28 days after the second AZD1222 dose. The sequence derives from an adult who received the AZD1222 COVID-19 vaccine. The DNA sequence follows: TGTGCCAGCAGTTTACGTTCGGCAGATTCCTACGAGCAGTACTTC. Translated, it reads CASSLRSADSYEQYF.